The clone carrying this TCR beta chain was counted ten times or more. Its specificity is unknown. The source of the sample is a study of T cells after yellow fever vaccination. Across the study: Fractions of low cell number were prepared using SMART-Seq v4 Ultra Low Input. Study results and caveats: The secondary response was weaker, and its peak arrived faster, on day 5 versus 15. Of the clonotypes, a small share occurred in both CD4 and CD8 compartments.

Unmatched junction bases numbered 11, after V lost 5 bases and J lost 7 bases. The CDR3 runs to 16 residues. The germline V gene has CDR1 SGHTA and CDR2 FQGNSA. TCRdb used MiXCR to reprocess the 5' RACE reads, holding one entry per CDR3 protein. The sample includes a few hundred thousand distinct CDR3 sequences, about 4% seen only once; the top ten take 20% to 25%. The material sequenced was PBMCs, taken 5 days after the yellow fever booster vaccination. This clonotype originated in a young man who received the YFV17D yellow fever vaccine. The V call is TRBV7-2, the J call TRBJ2-1; 10 bases match TRBD2. In DNA form, the CDR3 reads TGTGCCAGCAGCCCCCCACTAGCGGGGATAGGAAATGAGCAGTTCTTC. Amino acids: CASSPPLAGIGNEQFF.